The present T cell receptor (beta chain) was sequenced within a study of CD8+ T cells in alopecia areata. cDNA serving as the sequencing template came from extracted, reverse transcribed RNA. The assay was immunoSEQ multiplex PCR, and TCRdb's table has in-frame clones only and misses some. The table includes 100,000 to 150,000 clones, approximately 57% detected once. This clone was found once. Trimming took off 4 bases at V and 6 bases at J, with 13 bases between the two ends. Per the germline V gene, CDR1 is KGHSH and CDR2 is LQKENI. This CDR3 has 14 residues. Noted treatment: oral pan-JAK inhibitor, 5-10 mg twice daily.

The clonotype comes from a human donor with alopecia areata. The starting material was CD4+ T cells sorted from blood, obtained at week 4, from a patient treated with tofacitinib. V and J are TRBV18 and TRBJ2-1; perhaps TRBD1 as D (5 bases). This CDR3 is CASSLLAGPNEQFF. CDR3 bases: TGTGCCAGCTCACTCCTGGCAGGGCCCAATGAGCAGTTCTTC.